This TCR beta chain is drawn from a study of early T cells in non-severe SARS-CoV-2 infection. Researchers attached unique molecular identifiers to individual cDNA molecules. TCRdb fed the 5' RACE reads into MiXCR, producing one record per CDR3 protein. This repertoire shows approximately 80,000 distinct CDR3 sequences, more than 10% found once; its top ten account for about 3%. V lost 8 bases and J lost 1, with 13 bases in between. CDR1 is SQVTM, CDR2 ANQGSEA, per germline. The CDR3 loop spans 13 amino acids. V gene TRBV29-1 combines with J gene TRBJ2-3; D assignment may be TRBD1 or TRBD2 (7 bases each). This clonotype was obtained from an adult who was a healthcare worker with PCR-confirmed SARS-CoV-2 infection or an uninfected control (not recorded which). Source material: whole blood. CDR3: CSISGGGTDTQYF. For the CDR3, the DNA is TGCAGCATCTCAGGGGGGGGCACAGATACGCAGTATTTT.